These 4 T cell receptor beta chains were sequenced from one sample in a study of human versus mouse CDR3 diversity and MHC coevolution (dated by TCRdb to the late 2010s). The library came from the immunoSEQ multiplex PCR assay. This is the immuneACCESS table as TCRdb keeps it, with only in-frame sequences that have V and J called. A part of the clones is gone; compared with another copy, unresolved V genes explain less than half, and the rest is unexplained. This sample has roughly 80,000 clones in its table, and around 90% of those were observed once. The top ten hold about 0.14% of the sample. The sequencing sample was made of naive CD4+ T cells from blood. Explained via the paper, the cell subset or site label denotes: CD45RO-negative CD62L-positive naive CD4 T cells. These receptors were obtained from a person aged 25 to 75 in good health.

V gene TRBV27 combines with J gene TRBJ2-5; TRBD2 agrees at 7 bases. V lost 4 bases and J lost 2; bases outside the gene matches: 10. This CDR3 spans 16 amino acids. Germline V gene data show CDR1 as MNHEY and CDR2 as SMNVEV (reference sequence). The CDR3 here is CASSSLGQAGQETQYF. In DNA, the CDR3 is TGTGCCAGCAGTTCCCTGGGCCAAGCGGGGCAAGAGACCCAGTACTTC.

V usage is TRBV5-1 and J usage is TRBJ1-2; TRBD1 might be the D (5 bases). Germline V gene data show CDR1 as SGHRS and CDR2 as YFSETQ. Trimming pared 4 bases from V and 2 bases from J, leaving 15 bases between. This CDR3 spans 15 amino acids. DNA for the CDR3: TGCGCCAGCAGCGTACGACAGAGTGCGAACTATGGCTACACCTTC. It specifies CASSVRQSANYGYTF.

The V and J genes are TRBV5-1 and TRBJ2-7; 7 nucleotides agree with TRBD2. From germline, CDR1 is SGHRS and CDR2 YFSETQ. Trimming cost V 4 bases and J 4 bases; bases outside gene matches: 11. This CDR3 is 15 amino acids long. The CDR3: CASSPREGGSYEQYF. The CDR3 nucleotides are TGCGCCAGCAGCCCGAGGGAGGGTGGTTCATACGAGCAGTACTTC.

This chain uses TRBV5-4 with TRBJ2-7, with 10 bases matching TRBD2. This CDR3 contains 15 residues. V trimming: 4 bases; J trimming: 5 bases; junction bases outside the gene matches: 9. CDR1 and CDR2 (germline): SGHNT, YYREEE (reference sequence). In DNA, the CDR3 is TGTGCCAGCAGCCTAACCGGGACTAGCGTTAACGAGCAGTACTTC. Its translation is CASSLTGTSVNEQYF.